This paragraph reports one T cell receptor beta chain. Its matching antigen is unknown. The entry originates in a study of vaccination effects on CD4 cells after COVID-19. With 0 bases removed from V and 0 bases from J, the gap between germline ends came to 4 bases. CDR1 and CDR2 (germline): SGHNT, YYREEE (reference sequence). There are 14 residues in the CDR3. Broader study findings: Clonal contraction was marked in infection- and vaccine-induced clones late after vaccination. In vaccinees who were healthy, merely 1 out of 255 vaccine-induced clones cross-reacted with common cold coronaviruses.

Sequencing in the ViraFEST assay came after antigen-specific CD4+ T cells had been expanded with viral peptide pools, which were used to stimulate PBMC. Investigators separated out CD4+ T cells once 9 to 11 days of culture had passed. Two-dose BNT162b2 or mRNA-1273 vaccination was given to participants. Each culture well received a few million PBMC. These cells were then cultured in IMDM with 10 IU/ml IL-2 and 8.5 to 10 ug/ml peptides. Data came from immunoSEQ multiplex PCR; TCRdb stores just in-frame clones and leaves some out. This table has 25,000 to 35,000 clones, around 67% appearing once. The rearrangement uses TRBV5-4 and TRBJ1-3; D unresolved. The sequencing used CD4+ T cells from PBMCs cultured with HCoV-229E spike peptides, collected after COVID-19 vaccination. This TCR derives from a human donor who received a COVID-19 vaccine. CDR3 region: CASSLDSSGNTIYF. The DNA of the CDR3 is TGTGCCAGCAGCTTGGACAGCTCTGGAAACACCATATATTTT.